Listed here are 2 T cell receptor beta chains from one sample, sequenced in a study of cytomegalovirus exposure and HLA in healthy donors. Researchers ran the PCR with 60 Vbeta and 13 Jbeta primers. Only in-frame clones appear in the TCRdb table, and some are missing; sequencing was by immunoSEQ multiplex PCR. The sample carries fewer than 50,000 clones, 66% recorded once. The sequenced sample was PBMCs. The receptors derive from a middle-aged man in good health and CMV-seropositive.

V usage is TRBV18 and J usage is TRBJ2-1; 8 bases match TRBD2. The CDR3 contains 15 residues. Germline CDR1 reads KGHSH; CDR2 reads LQKENI. V lost 3 bases, J lost 4 bases, and 5 bases stayed unmatched. In DNA form, the CDR3 reads TGTGCCAGCTCACCTGTAGCGGGACCATACAATGAGCAGTTCTTC. Translated, it gives CASSPVAGPYNEQFF.

The V gene is TRBV7-9, the J gene TRBJ2-7; 9 nucleotides align to TRBD2. With 4 bases clipped from V and 3 bases from J, the junction kept 7 bases outside the gene matches. The CDR3 totals 15 residues. Germline CDR1 reads SEHNR; CDR2 reads FQNEAQ (reference sequence). This CDR3 is CASSSGTSRLYEQYF. Written as DNA, the CDR3 is TGTGCCAGCAGCTCAGGGACTAGCCGACTCTACGAGCAGTACTTC.